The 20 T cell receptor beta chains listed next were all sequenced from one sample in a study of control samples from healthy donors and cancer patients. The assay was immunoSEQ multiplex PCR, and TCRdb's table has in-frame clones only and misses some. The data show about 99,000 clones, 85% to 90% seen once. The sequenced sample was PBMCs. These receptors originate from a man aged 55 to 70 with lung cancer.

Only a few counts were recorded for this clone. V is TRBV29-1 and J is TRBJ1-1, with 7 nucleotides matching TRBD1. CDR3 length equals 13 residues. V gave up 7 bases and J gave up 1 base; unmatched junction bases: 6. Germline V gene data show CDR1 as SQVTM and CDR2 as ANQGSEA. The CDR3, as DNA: TGCAGCGCGGGGGACAGCCAGAACACTGAAGCTTTCTTT. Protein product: CSAGDSQNTEAFF. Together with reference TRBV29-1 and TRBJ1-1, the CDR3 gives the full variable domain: SAVISQKPSRDICQRGTSLTIQCQVDSQVTMMFWYRQQPGQSLTLIATANQGSEATYESGFVIDKFPISRPNLTFSTLTVSNMSPEDSSIYLCSAGDSQNTEAFFGQGTRLTVV.

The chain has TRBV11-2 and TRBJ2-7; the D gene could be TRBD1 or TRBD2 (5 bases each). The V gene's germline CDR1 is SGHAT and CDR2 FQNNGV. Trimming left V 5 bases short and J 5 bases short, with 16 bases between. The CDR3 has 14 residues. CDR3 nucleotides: TGTGCCAGCAGCCCGGGACGGGCTGGGGACGAGCAGTACGTC. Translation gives CASSPGRAGDEQYV.

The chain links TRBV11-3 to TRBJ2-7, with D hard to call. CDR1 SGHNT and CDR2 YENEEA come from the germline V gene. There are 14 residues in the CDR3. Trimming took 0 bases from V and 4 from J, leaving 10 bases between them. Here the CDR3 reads CASSLDLAAYEQYV. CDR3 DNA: TGTGCCAGCAGCTTAGATCTGGCGGCTTACGAGCAGTACGTC.

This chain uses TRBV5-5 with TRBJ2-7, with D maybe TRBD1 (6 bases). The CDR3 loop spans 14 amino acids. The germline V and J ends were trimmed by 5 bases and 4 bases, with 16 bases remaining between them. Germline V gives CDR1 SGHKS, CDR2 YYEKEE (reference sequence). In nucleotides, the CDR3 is TGTGCCAGCAGTGGGAGAGGACAGAGTTACGAGCAGTACTTC. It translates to CASSGRGQSYEQYF. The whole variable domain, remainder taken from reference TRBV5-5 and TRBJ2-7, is DAGVTQSPTHLIKTRGQQVTLRCSPISGHKSVSWYQQVLGQGPQFIFQYYEKEERGRGNFPDRFSARQFPNYSSELNVNALLLGDSALYLCASSGRGQSYEQYFGPGTRLTVT.

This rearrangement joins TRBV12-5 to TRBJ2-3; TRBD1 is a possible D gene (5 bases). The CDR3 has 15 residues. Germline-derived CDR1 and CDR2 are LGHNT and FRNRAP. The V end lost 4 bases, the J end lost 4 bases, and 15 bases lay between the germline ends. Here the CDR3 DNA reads TGTGCTAGTGGTTCTCCTACCCGACAGCCAGATACGCAGTATTTT. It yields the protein CASGSPTRQPDTQYF.

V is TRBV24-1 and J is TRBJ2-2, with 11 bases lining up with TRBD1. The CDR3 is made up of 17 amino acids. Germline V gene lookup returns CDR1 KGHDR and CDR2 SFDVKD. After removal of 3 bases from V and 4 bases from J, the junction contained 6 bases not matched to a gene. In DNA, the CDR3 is TGTGCCACCAGTGATCCGCGGACAGGGGGCATCACCGGGGAGCTGTTTTTT. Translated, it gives CATSDPRTGGITGELFF.

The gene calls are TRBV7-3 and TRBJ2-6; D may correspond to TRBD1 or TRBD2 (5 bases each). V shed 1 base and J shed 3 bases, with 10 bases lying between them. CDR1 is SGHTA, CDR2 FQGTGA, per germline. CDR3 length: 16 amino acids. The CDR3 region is CASSLRGAGGANVLTF. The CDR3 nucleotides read TGTGCCAGCAGCTTAAGAGGGGCCGGTGGGGCCAACGTCCTGACTTTC.

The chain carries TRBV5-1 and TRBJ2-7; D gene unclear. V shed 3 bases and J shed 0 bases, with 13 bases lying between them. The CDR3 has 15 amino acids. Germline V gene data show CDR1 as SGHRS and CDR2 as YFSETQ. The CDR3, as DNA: TGCGCCAGCAGCTCCGGATACTCCGGCTCCTACGAGCAGTACTTC. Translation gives CASSSGYSGSYEQYF.

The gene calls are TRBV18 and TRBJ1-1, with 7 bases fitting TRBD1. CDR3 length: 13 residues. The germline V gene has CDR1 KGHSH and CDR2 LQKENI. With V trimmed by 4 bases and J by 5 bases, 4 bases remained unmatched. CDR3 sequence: CASSQWTGTEAFF. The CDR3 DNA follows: TGTGCCAGCTCACAATGGACAGGAACTGAAGCTTTCTTT.

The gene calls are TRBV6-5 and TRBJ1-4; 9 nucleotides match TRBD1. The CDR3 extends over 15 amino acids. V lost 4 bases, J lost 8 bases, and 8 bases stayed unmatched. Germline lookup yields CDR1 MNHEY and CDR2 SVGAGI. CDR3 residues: CASSLPQGAVEKLFF. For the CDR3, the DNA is TGTGCCAGCAGTTTACCACAGGGGGCAGTCGAAAAACTGTTTTTT.

As DNA, the CDR3 is TGTGCCTGGAGCGAGCTAGCGGGGAGTGAGCAGTACTTC. As protein: CAWSELAGSEQYF. This chain joins TRBV30 and TRBJ2-7; 9 bases agree with TRBD2. After removal of 3 bases from V and 7 bases from J, the junction contained 7 bases not matched to a gene. The CDR3 has 13 residues. Germline CDR1 reads GTSNPN; CDR2 reads SVGIG (reference sequence).

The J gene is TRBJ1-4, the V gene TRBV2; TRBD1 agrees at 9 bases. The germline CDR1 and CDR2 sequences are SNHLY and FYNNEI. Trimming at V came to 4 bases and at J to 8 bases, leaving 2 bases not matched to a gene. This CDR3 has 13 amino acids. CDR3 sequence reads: CASSGDRDEKLFF. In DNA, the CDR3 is TGTGCCAGCAGTGGGGACAGGGACGAAAAACTGTTTTTT.

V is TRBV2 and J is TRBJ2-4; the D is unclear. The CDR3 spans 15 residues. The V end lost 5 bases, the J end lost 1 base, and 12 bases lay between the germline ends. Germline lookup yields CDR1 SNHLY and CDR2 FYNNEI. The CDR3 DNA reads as TGTGCCAGCAGTTCTCCACTGGACGCCAAAAACATTCAGTACTTC. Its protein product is CASSSPLDAKNIQYF.

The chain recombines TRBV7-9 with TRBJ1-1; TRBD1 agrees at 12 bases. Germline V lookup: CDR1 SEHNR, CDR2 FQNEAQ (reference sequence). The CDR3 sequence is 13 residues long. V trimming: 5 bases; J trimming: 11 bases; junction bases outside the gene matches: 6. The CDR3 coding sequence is TGTGCCAGCAGCCTCCGGGACAGGGGGCGGGCTTTCTTT. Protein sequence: CASSLRDRGRAFF.

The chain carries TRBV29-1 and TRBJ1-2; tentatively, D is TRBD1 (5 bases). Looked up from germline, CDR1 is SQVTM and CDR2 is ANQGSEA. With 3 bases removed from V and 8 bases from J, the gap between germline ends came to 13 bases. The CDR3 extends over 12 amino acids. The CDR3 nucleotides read TGCAGCGTTGACCGAGGGACGGGGGGCTACACCTTC. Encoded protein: CSVDRGTGGYTF.

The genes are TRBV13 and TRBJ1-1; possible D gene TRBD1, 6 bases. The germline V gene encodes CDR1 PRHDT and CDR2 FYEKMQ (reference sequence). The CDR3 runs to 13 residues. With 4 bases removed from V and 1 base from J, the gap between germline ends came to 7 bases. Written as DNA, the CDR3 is TGTGCCAGCAGCTCGACAGGGAACACTGAAGCTTTCTTT. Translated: CASSSTGNTEAFF. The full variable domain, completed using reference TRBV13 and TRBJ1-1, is AAGVIQSPRHLIKEKRETATLKCYPIPRHDTVYWYQQGPGQDPQFLISFYEKMQSDKGSIPDRFSAQQFSDYHSELNMSSLELGDSALYFCASSSTGNTEAFFGQGTRLTVV.

As DNA, the CDR3 is TGTGCCAGCTCACCAAGGGGAGAGACCCAGTACTTC. Translated, it gives CASSPRGETQYF. V gene TRBV18 combines with J gene TRBJ2-5; maybe TRBD1 (5 bases). Trimming stripped 2 bases from V and 4 bases from J, with 5 bases between. Germline V gene lookup returns CDR1 KGHSH and CDR2 LQKENI. The CDR3 covers 12 residues.

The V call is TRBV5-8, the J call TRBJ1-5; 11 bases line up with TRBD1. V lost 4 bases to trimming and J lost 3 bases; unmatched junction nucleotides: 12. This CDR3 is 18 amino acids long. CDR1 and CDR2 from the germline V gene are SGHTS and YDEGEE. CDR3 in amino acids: CASSPPVGTGGFNQPQHF. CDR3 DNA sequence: TGTGCCAGCAGCCCACCCGTCGGGACAGGGGGTTTCAATCAGCCCCAGCATTTT.

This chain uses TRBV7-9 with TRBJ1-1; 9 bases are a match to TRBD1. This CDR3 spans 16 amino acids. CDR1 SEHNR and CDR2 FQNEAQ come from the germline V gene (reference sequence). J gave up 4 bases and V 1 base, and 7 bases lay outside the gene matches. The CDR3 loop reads CASSLGTGGPSTEAFF. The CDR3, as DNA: TGTGCCAGCAGCTTAGGTACAGGGGGCCCGAGCACTGAAGCTTTCTTT.

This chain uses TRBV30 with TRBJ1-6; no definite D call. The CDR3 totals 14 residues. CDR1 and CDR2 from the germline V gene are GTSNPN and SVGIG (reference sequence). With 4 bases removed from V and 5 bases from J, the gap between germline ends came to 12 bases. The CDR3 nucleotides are TGTGCCTGGAAGCAAGGACGGCATAATTCACCCCTCCACTTT. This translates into CAWKQGRHNSPLHF.